This entry concerns a single T cell receptor beta chain. CD8+ and CD4+ T cells from blood underwent TCR beta sequencing. Stable or active relapsing-remitting multiple sclerosis, untreated and meeting revised McDonald criteria, defined the controls. Through negative isolation, CD4+ and CD8+ T cells were obtained, while TEMRA cells were enriched using FACS. These data are taken from a study of CD8 T cells in Susac syndrome. An amount of RNA that ranged from roughly 0.5 to 1 ug was reverse transcribed with random hexamers. Each CDR3 protein is one row after TCRdb ran MiXCR on the immunoSEQ multiplex PCR reads. The sample contains roughly 200,000 distinct CDR3 sequences, 90% to 97% of which appear only once. The specimen sequenced was CD4+ T cells from PBMCs. This receptor was obtained from a human donor with multiple sclerosis.

CDR3 protein: CASSQETSGVGEFF. The CDR3 coding sequence is TGTGCCAGCAGCCAAGAAACTAGCGGGGTTGGGGAGTTCTTC. V usage is TRBV4-2 and J usage is TRBJ2-1; TRBD2 agrees at 10 bases. Unmatched junction bases numbered 7, after V lost 0 bases and J lost 14 bases. Looked up from germline, CDR1 is LGHNA and CDR2 is YNFKEQ. The CDR3 spans 14 residues.